This TCR beta chain was sequenced during a study of STAT5B mutations in CD4+ large granular lymphocyte leukemia. Some clones are missing from TCRdb's copy, which holds only in-frame ones; the method was immunoSEQ multiplex PCR. The data contain fewer than 50,000 clones, about 80% of them singletons. J lost 5 bases, V lost 3 bases, and 12 bases had no gene match. The CDR3 has 18 amino acids. Germline V gene data show CDR1 as SGHTA and CDR2 as FQGNSA. Sequences were obtained from CD4+ T cells from blood buffy coats. The TCR sequence derives from a human donor in good health. The chain joins TRBV7-2 to TRBJ2-3; 12 bases line up with TRBD2. CDR3 in DNA: TGTGCCAGCAGCTTCCGACCCTCTAGCGGGGGGGCCCAAGATACGCAGTATTTT. It is translated as CASSFRPSSGGAQDTQYF.